Given below is one TCR beta chain in context. Its antigen is not known. Libraries were prepared by immunoSEQ multiplex PCR; TCRdb keeps only in-frame clonotypes and omits some of them. The table lists roughly 54,000 clones, more than 75% of them singletons. These data belong to a study of vaccination effects on CD4 cells after COVID-19. Antigen-specific CD4+ T cells expanded by the ViraFEST assay with viral peptide pools were then sequenced. Following 10 days of culture, CD4+ T cells were isolated. It was between March and December 2020 that the person had a SARS-CoV-2 infection confirmed by PCR. Negative control cultures were stimulated with an HIV-1 Nef peptide pool. Germline V gene data show CDR1 as SGHTA and CDR2 as FQGTGA. CDR3 length equals 17 residues. V lost 5 bases to trimming and J lost 8 bases; unmatched junction nucleotides: 12.

The sequence was collected from a human donor who had a prior SARS-CoV-2 infection. Sequenced material: CD4+ T cells from PBMCs cultured with HIV peptides, taken before COVID-19 vaccination. The subset here: HIV-1 Nef peptide pool negative control/reference culture. The chain employs TRBV7-3 and TRBJ2-1; 13 positions agree with TRBD2. The CDR3 loop is CASSLRGRLAGGHEQFF. The CDR3 region has the DNA TGTGCCAGCAGCCTTCGGGGACGACTAGCGGGGGGCCATGAGCAGTTCTTC.